Below are 32 T cell receptor beta chains sequenced from a single sample in a study of blood T cell repertoires in COVID-19. Produced via immunoSEQ multiplex PCR; TCRdb's table is partial and in-frame only. The table records 150,000 to 200,000 clones, around 76% of them present only once. Sequenced: PBMCs or T cells enriched from blood (not recorded which). The receptors were gathered from a woman in her forties or fifties with acute COVID-19.

The J gene is TRBJ1-6, the V gene TRBV5-4; weak D call: TRBD1 (5 bases). The CDR3 extends over 15 amino acids. Trimming removed 4 bases at V and 6 bases at J, with 14 bases between. Per germline, CDR1 SGHNT and CDR2 YYREEE (reference sequence). The DNA for the CDR3 is TGTGCCAGCAGCATTAAGGCAGGGCTTAATTCACCCCTCCACTTT. This codes for CASSIKAGLNSPLHF.

The chain links TRBV30 to TRBJ1-2; no reliable D call. Germline V gives CDR1 GTSNPN, CDR2 SVGIG (reference sequence). The CDR3 consists of 16 residues. Trimming took 3 bases from V and 4 from J, leaving 21 bases between them. The CDR3, as DNA: TGTGCCTGGAGCTCCTCTAGAGGGCTCCGGAGCTATGGCTACACCTTC. Protein sequence: CAWSSSRGLRSYGYTF.

The chain joins TRBV9 to TRBJ2-1; no reliable D call. The CDR3 consists of 14 residues. The germline V gene has CDR1 SGDLS and CDR2 YYNGEE. Trimming took off 4 bases at V and 5 bases at J, with 13 bases between the two ends. The CDR3 protein is CASSPSSTNNEQFF. DNA for the CDR3: TGTGCCAGCAGCCCCTCTTCTACGAACAATGAGCAGTTCTTC.

This clone was observed a few times. This chain links TRBV7-6 with TRBJ2-5, with D perhaps matching TRBD2 (7 bases). V dropped 3 bases and J dropped 4 bases, with 18 bases sitting between them. Germline-derived CDR1 and CDR2 are SGHVS and FNYEAQ. The CDR3 consists of 16 residues. CDR3 in amino acids: CASSFTRRGGSETQYF. The DNA for the CDR3 is TGTGCCAGCAGCTTCACCCGCCGCGGGGGCTCAGAGACCCAGTACTTC.

The chain couples TRBV6-5 to TRBJ1-5, with D maybe TRBD1 (5 bases). The CDR3 runs to 14 residues. CDR1 is MNHEY, CDR2 SVGAGI, per germline. Trimming took 5 bases from V and 7 from J, leaving 15 bases between them. The CDR3 loop reads CASSLGTLGQPQHF. The CDR3 DNA is TGTGCCAGCAGTCTGGGGACTCTAGGGCAGCCCCAGCATTTT.

This clone was observed a few times. The rearrangement uses TRBV29-1 and TRBJ1-2, with TRBD1 identical over 8 bases. This CDR3 comprises 15 residues. Germline V gene lookup returns CDR1 SQVTM and CDR2 ANQGSEA. Losses at the gene ends were 4 bases for V and 5 bases for J; bases not matched to a gene: 12. CDR3 bases: TGCAGCGTTGGGGCTGACAGGGGCGAGATATATGGCTACACCTTC. Amino acid sequence: CSVGADRGEIYGYTF.

CDR3 DNA sequence: TGTGCCAGCAGCGTTACACAGGATAATTCACCCCTCCACTTT. Translated, it gives CASSVTQDNSPLHF. V gene TRBV9 combines with J gene TRBJ1-6, with a weak D call TRBD1 (5 bases). The V end was cut by 2 bases, the J end by 5 bases, with 8 bases between. The CDR3 has 14 residues. Germline lookup yields CDR1 SGDLS and CDR2 YYNGEE. Looking up the rest from reference TRBV9 and TRBJ1-6 gives the full variable domain: DSGVTQTPKHLITATGQRVTLRCSPRSGDLSVYWYQQSLDQGLQFLIQYYNGEERAKGNILERFSAQQFPDLHSELNLSSLELGDSALYFCASSVTQDNSPLHFGNGTRLTVT.

The J gene is TRBJ1-1, the V gene TRBV7-9; TRBD1 might be the D (6 bases). This CDR3 is 14 amino acids long. The V gene lost 5 bases and the J gene lost 0 bases, with 10 bases spanning the gap. In germline, CDR1 is SEHNR, CDR2 FQNEAQ (reference sequence). CDR3 loop: CASSPGQMNTEAFF. The CDR3 DNA follows: TGTGCCAGCAGCCCCGGACAGATGAACACTGAAGCTTTCTTT.

This clone showed up just once. The chain uses TRBV7-2 and TRBJ2-1; 7 nucleotides agree with TRBD2. J gave up 4 bases and V 3 bases, and 9 bases lay outside the gene matches. Looked up from germline, CDR1 is SGHTA and CDR2 is FQGNSA. This CDR3 is built from 16 residues. CDR3 residues: CASSLLDLAEYNEQFF. CDR3 nucleotides: TGTGCCAGCAGCTTGTTGGACCTAGCGGAGTACAATGAGCAGTTCTTC.

This clone was detected only a few times. The genes are TRBV6-2 or TRBV6-3 and TRBJ1-5; 9 nucleotides match TRBD1. Germline lookup yields CDR1 MNHEY and CDR2 SVGEGT. Trimming cost V 6 bases and J 5 bases; bases outside gene matches: 11. This CDR3 is built from 16 residues. CDR3 in amino acids: CASSPTGGKGDQPQHF. The CDR3, as DNA: TGTGCCAGCAGCCCTACAGGGGGCAAGGGTGATCAGCCCCAGCATTTT.

This clone appeared once. J is TRBJ2-3 and V is TRBV2; no clear D gene. This CDR3 has 14 amino acids. Germline CDR1 and CDR2: SNHLY and FYNNEI. Trimming took off 7 bases at V and 1 base at J, with 12 bases between the two ends. The CDR3 bases are TGTGCCAGCACCCTATGGGCAGGCACAGATACGCAGTATTTT. Its protein is CASTLWAGTDTQYF.

The chain employs TRBV2 and TRBJ2-5; 8 bases map to TRBD1. With 4 bases clipped from V and 3 bases from J, the junction kept 4 bases outside the gene matches. Germline V CDR1 and CDR2: SNHLY, FYNNEI. CDR3 size: 14 residues. This CDR3 reads CASSGTGPEETQYF. CDR3 in DNA: TGTGCCAGCAGTGGGACAGGGCCCGAAGAGACCCAGTACTTC.

The gene calls are TRBV6-5 and TRBJ1-5, with D perhaps TRBD1 (6 bases). The V gene lost 6 bases and the J gene lost 3 bases, with 12 bases spanning the gap. The CDR3 totals 14 residues. CDR1 and CDR2 (germline): MNHEY, SVGAGI. CDR3 in amino acids: CASRPTGINQPQHF. In DNA, the CDR3 is TGTGCCAGCAGACCGACAGGCATCAATCAGCCCCAGCATTTT.

The chain couples TRBV5-5 to TRBJ1-1; D gene unclear. The CDR3 is 13 residues long. The V end lost 0 bases, the J end lost 1 base, and 4 bases lay between the germline ends. Germline V gene lookup returns CDR1 SGHKS and CDR2 YYEKEE (reference sequence). The CDR3 nucleotides are TGTGCCAGCAGCTTGGACTGGAACACTGAAGCTTTCTTT. Translated: CASSLDWNTEAFF.

The chain couples TRBV30 to TRBJ2-1; D perhaps matches TRBD2 (5 bases). The germline CDR1 and CDR2 sequences are GTSNPN and SVGIG (reference sequence). The CDR3 runs 14 residues. V dropped 5 bases and J dropped 0 bases, with 11 bases sitting between them. CDR3 protein: CAWGRGSSYNEQFF. The CDR3 DNA follows: TGTGCCTGGGGAAGAGGGAGCTCCTACAATGAGCAGTTCTTC.

The V call is TRBV18, the J call TRBJ1-2; tentative D call: TRBD1 (6 bases). The V end lost 3 bases, the J end lost 4 bases, and 15 bases lay between the germline ends. This CDR3 has 15 residues. Per the germline V gene, CDR1 is KGHSH and CDR2 is LQKENI. The CDR3 sequence is CASSPGQGLSYGYTF. The CDR3 DNA follows: TGTGCCAGCTCACCCGGTCAGGGGCTTAGCTATGGCTACACCTTC.

J is TRBJ2-5 and V is TRBV3-1 (or the pseudogene TRBV3-2), with 8 bases matching TRBD1. The CDR3 totals 13 residues. Germline V gene data show CDR1 as LGHDT and CDR2 as YNNKEL (reference sequence). Unmatched junction bases numbered 4, after V lost 5 bases and J lost 5 bases. For the CDR3, the DNA is TGTGCCAGCAGCTCGGGACAGGTGGAGACCCAGTACTTC. Translated, it gives CASSSGQVETQYF.

As regards this clone: A junction end diverges from the germline sequence, so it may reflect a read error. The chain recombines TRBV14 with TRBJ1-2; D call uncertain. Germline V CDR1 and CDR2: SGHDN, FVKESK. The CDR3 covers 12 residues. The DNA for the CDR3 is TGTGCCAGCAGCCAAGATTCACCGACACGCGTTTTC. Its protein product is CASSQDSPTRVF. Full variable domain (missing parts from reference TRBV14 and TRBJ1-2): EAGVTQFPSHSVIEKGQTVTLRCDPISGHDNLYWYRRVMGKEIKFLLHFVKESKQDESGMPNNRFLAERTGGTYSTLKVQPAELEDSGVYFCASSQDSPTRVFGSGTRLTVV.

V usage is TRBV6-2 or TRBV6-3 and J usage is TRBJ1-2, with no clear D. Germline CDR1 and CDR2: MNHEY and SVGEGT. V was shortened by 1 base and J by 2 bases, with 11 bases between the two germline ends. The CDR3 totals 15 residues. The CDR3 DNA reads as TGTGCCAGCAGTTACTACATGGGCCAGAACTATGGCTACACCTTC. Residues: CASSYYMGQNYGYTF.

The rearrangement joins TRBV4-1 to TRBJ2-1; 8 positions agree with TRBD1. The CDR3 sequence is 16 residues long. The germline V gene encodes CDR1 MGHRA and CDR2 YSYEKL. J was trimmed by 4 bases and V by 6 bases; bases with no gene match: 11. CDR3 amino acids: CASSPSDRGRYNEQFF. The CDR3 region has the DNA TGCGCCAGCAGTCCGAGTGACAGGGGACGGTACAATGAGCAGTTCTTC.

The chain has TRBV7-2 and TRBJ1-2; 11 bases are a match to TRBD1. This CDR3 has 15 amino acids. V gave up 6 bases and J gave up 4 bases; unmatched junction bases: 7. Looked up from germline, CDR1 is SGHTA and CDR2 is FQGNSA. In DNA, the CDR3 is TGTGCCAGCAGGCAACTGGGACAGGGGGTCTATGGCTACACCTTC. As protein: CASRQLGQGVYGYTF.

This sequence joins TRBV5-6 and TRBJ1-6; TRBD1 aligns across 7 bases. V shed 4 bases, J shed 4 bases, and the junction held 8 bases outside the gene matches. The CDR3 sequence is 16 residues long. Germline V gene sequence: CDR1 SGHDT, CDR2 YYEEEE. CDR3 in amino acids: CASSRPGDSYNSPLHF. CDR3 sequence (DNA): TGTGCCAGCAGCCGACCGGGGGACAGTTATAATTCACCCCTCCACTTT.

The chain carries TRBV6-1 and TRBJ1-2, with D possibly TRBD1 on 5 matching bases. The CDR3 length is 15 residues. Germline V CDR1 and CDR2: MNHNS, SASEGT. Trimming cost V 2 bases and J 4 bases, with 14 bases left between them. This CDR3 is CASSESGQGTYGYTF. Written as DNA, the CDR3 is TGTGCCAGCAGTGAAAGTGGGCAGGGAACCTATGGCTACACCTTC.

This clone was seen a handful of times. This rearrangement joins TRBV24-1 to TRBJ1-1; a possible D gene is TRBD1 (5 bases). V shed 9 bases and J shed 2 bases, with 12 bases lying between them. The CDR3 length is 13 residues. Germline values: CDR1 KGHDR, CDR2 SFDVKD. CDR3 sequence (DNA): TGTGCCACCCGGGTGCAGGGCAACACTGAAGCTTTCTTT. Amino acids: CATRVQGNTEAFF.

This chain connects TRBV5-5 to TRBJ2-5; 9 nucleotides line up with TRBD2. The CDR3 extends over 16 amino acids. Germline V CDR1 and CDR2: SGHKS, YYEKEE (reference sequence). V was pared by 0 bases and J by 5 bases, with 8 bases of the junction left unmatched. The CDR3 is CASSLVGGGAGETQYF. In DNA, the CDR3 is TGTGCCAGCAGCTTGGTCGGCGGGGGGGCCGGTGAGACCCAGTACTTC. Full variable domain (missing parts from reference TRBV5-5 and TRBJ2-5): DAGVTQSPTHLIKTRGQQVTLRCSPISGHKSVSWYQQVLGQGPQFIFQYYEKEERGRGNFPDRFSARQFPNYSSELNVNALLLGDSALYLCASSLVGGGAGETQYFGPGTRLLVL.

The genes are TRBV13 and TRBJ2-1; 14 nucleotides align to TRBD2. Germline assignment: CDR1 PRHDT and CDR2 FYEKMQ (reference sequence). V shed 2 bases and J 8 bases; nucleotides not matched to a gene: 5. The CDR3 sequence is 16 residues long. CDR3 protein: CASSLQTSGGAHEQFF. The CDR3, as DNA: TGTGCCAGCAGCTTACAGACTAGCGGGGGGGCCCATGAGCAGTTCTTC. The whole variable domain, filled in from reference TRBV13 and TRBJ2-1, reads AAGVIQSPRHLIKEKRETATLKCYPIPRHDTVYWYQQGPGQDPQFLISFYEKMQSDKGSIPDRFSAQQFSDYHSELNMSSLELGDSALYFCASSLQTSGGAHEQFFGPGTRLTVL.

This chain connects TRBV11-3 to TRBJ2-3, with 14 nucleotides matching TRBD2. CDR1 and CDR2 from the germline V gene are SGHNT and YENEEA. CDR3 length: 16 residues. V lost 5 bases and J lost 3; bases outside the gene matches: 4. In DNA form, the CDR3 reads TGTGCCAGCAGCCTTGGACTAGCGGGGGGAACAGATACGCAGTATTTT. Amino acids: CASSLGLAGGTDTQYF.

The V and J genes are TRBV7-6 and TRBJ1-1; a weak D match, TRBD1 (5 bases). Deletions cut 0 bases from V and 4 bases from J, with 12 bases between. This CDR3 is 15 amino acids long. Germline CDR1 is SGHVS and CDR2 is FNYEAQ. CDR3 loop: CASSLAPGIFTEAFF. The CDR3 DNA is TGTGCCAGCAGCTTAGCGCCAGGGATCTTCACTGAAGCTTTCTTT.

This clone was seen a few times. The chain links TRBV10-1 to TRBJ1-2; TRBD1 agrees at 7 bases. The germline V gene encodes CDR1 WNHNN and CDR2 SYGVQD (reference sequence). V gave up 4 bases and J gave up 5 bases; unmatched junction bases: 4. The CDR3 has 13 residues. CDR3 region: CASSGQGSYGYTF. Written as DNA, the CDR3 is TGCGCCAGCAGTGGACAGGGCTCTTATGGCTACACCTTC.

This chain joins TRBV19 and TRBJ1-1; D possibly corresponds to TRBD1 (6 bases). V lost 6 bases and J lost 2, with 13 bases in between. Per the germline V gene, CDR1 is LNHDA and CDR2 is SQIVND (reference sequence). This CDR3 comprises 14 residues. The chain's CDR3 is CASSPTGRNTEAFF. DNA of the CDR3: TGTGCCAGTAGCCCGACAGGACGAAACACTGAAGCTTTCTTT.

This chain joins TRBV11-2 and TRBJ2-5; TRBD2 aligns across 8 bases. Germline V gene data show CDR1 as SGHAT and CDR2 as FQNNGV. The V gene end was trimmed by 5 bases and the J gene end by 10 bases; junction bases not matched to a gene: 12. The CDR3 covers 14 residues. This CDR3 reads CASSRSGAGGDQYF. The CDR3 DNA is TGTGCCAGCAGCCGTAGCGGGGCGGGGGGAGACCAGTACTTC.

The chain uses TRBV6-2 or TRBV6-3 and TRBJ2-1; D unclear. This CDR3 has 16 residues. The V end was cut by 0 bases, the J end by 2 bases, with 11 bases between. Germline CDR1 is MNHEY and CDR2 is SVGEGT. CDR3 amino acids: CASSYSSGSAYNEQFF. The CDR3 region has the DNA TGTGCCAGCAGTTACTCCTCCGGTTCGGCCTACAATGAGCAGTTCTTC.